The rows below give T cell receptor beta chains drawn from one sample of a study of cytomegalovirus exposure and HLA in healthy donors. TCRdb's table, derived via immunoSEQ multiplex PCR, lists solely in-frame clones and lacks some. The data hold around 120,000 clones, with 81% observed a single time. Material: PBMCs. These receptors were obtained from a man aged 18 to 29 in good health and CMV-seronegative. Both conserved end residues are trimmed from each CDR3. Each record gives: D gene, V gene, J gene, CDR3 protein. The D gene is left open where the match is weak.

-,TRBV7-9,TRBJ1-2,ASSSLLRRVNLEDGYT
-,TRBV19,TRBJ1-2,ASSFLTAGYT
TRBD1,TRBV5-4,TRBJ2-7,ASSSQTGGHEQY
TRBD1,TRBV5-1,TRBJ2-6,ASSPVDRASGANVLT
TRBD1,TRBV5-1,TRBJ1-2,ASSFGTTGDYGYT
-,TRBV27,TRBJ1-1,ASSLSRGMNTEAF
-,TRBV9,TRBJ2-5,ASSVDSRQETQY
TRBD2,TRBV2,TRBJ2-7,ASSQLGTTAFSEQY
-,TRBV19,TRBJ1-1,ATRGGNTEAF
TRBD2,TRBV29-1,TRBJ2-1,SVEYLGLGVDNEQF
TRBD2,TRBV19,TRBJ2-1,ASSTTSVSYNEQF
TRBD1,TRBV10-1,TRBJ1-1,ASSESRGRTEAF
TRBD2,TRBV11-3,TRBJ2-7,ASSSGGGGAEQY
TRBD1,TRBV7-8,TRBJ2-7,ASSLGFRGSSYEQY
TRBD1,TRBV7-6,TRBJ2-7,ASSPGTGSSYEQY
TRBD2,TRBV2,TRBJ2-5,ASSERTSGGGTQY
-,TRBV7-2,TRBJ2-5,ASSLAVIVSLETQY
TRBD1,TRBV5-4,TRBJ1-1,ASSLRGGLATEAF